Detailed here is one T cell receptor (beta chain). Antigen unknown. Germline CDR1 reads LNHDA; CDR2 reads SQIVND (reference sequence). After removal of 10 bases from V and 3 bases from J, the junction contained 5 bases not matched to a gene. This CDR3 is built from 15 residues. All donors participated as healthy donors of bone marrow. The PCR made use of 60 Vbeta and 13 Jbeta primers. Sequencing was performed with immunoSEQ multiplex PCR; in TCRdb, only in-frame clones are kept and a portion is missing. The table records roughly 180,000 clones, 75% to 85% of them present only once. The entry originates in a study of cytomegalovirus exposure and HLA in healthy donors. About the study: In an early release, HLA-typed donors contributed 80 million to 95 million unique TCR sequences.

Study conclusions and caveats: The study listed roughly 160 cytomegalovirus-associated TCR beta chains. There were several of the most significant clusters that appeared linked to common viral pathogens in a later analysis.

This chain joins TRBV19 and TRBJ2-1, with TRBD2 matching over 14 bases. The sequencing input was PBMCs. The sequence came from a man aged 30-40 years in good health and CMV-seropositive. DNA for the CDR3: TGTGCCACCGCGGGACTAGCGGGGGACTACAATGAGCAGTTCTTC. The encoded protein is CATAGLAGDYNEQFF.